This T cell receptor beta chain was sequenced during a study of identifying expanded T cells in peripheral blood. The CDR3 is made up of 13 amino acids. Trimming left V 1 base short and J 2 bases short, with 3 bases between. Germline V gives CDR1 SEHNR, CDR2 FQNEAQ (reference sequence). Only in-frame clones appear in the TCRdb table, and some are missing; sequencing was by immunoSEQ multiplex PCR. Of over 70,000 clones listed, more than 75% are singletons. With respect to this clone: The sample carries other DNA sequences with the same CDR3.

The gene calls are TRBV7-9 and TRBJ1-5, with no clear D. Sequenced input: blood. This receptor was identified in a person aged 18 to 70 in good health. Written as DNA, the CDR3 is TGTGCCAGCAGCTTAGTCGGCAATCAGCCCCAGCATTTT. Translation gives CASSLVGNQPQHF.